This T cell receptor (beta chain) was sequenced during a study of cytomegalovirus exposure and HLA in healthy donors. Study as a whole: Researchers found that roughly 80% of almost 400 genotyped donors fell within the Caucasian-associated ancestry cluster.

About this clone itself: Antigen unknown.

The V gene's germline CDR1 is LNHDA and CDR2 SQIVND (reference sequence). V shed 7 bases, J shed 5 bases, and the junction held 16 bases outside the gene matches. The CDR3 is made up of 17 amino acids. Notes on the study in general: Previously analyzed data showed that most TCR beta V segments were productive at a frequency of about 90% or about 30%. Across donors, presence/absence analyses took sequencing depth to be roughly uniform. As immune exposure information, only CMV serostatus was available.

Amplification used 60 Vbeta primers and 13 Jbeta primers. Measured with immunoSEQ multiplex PCR; TCRdb has only the in-frame clones, and not every one. This sample has roughly 100,000 clones, with around 9.6% found just once. This TCR was recovered from a man in his fifties or sixties in good health and CMV-seropositive. Sequencing was carried out using PBMCs. The rearrangement uses TRBV19 and TRBJ1-2; 10 bases match TRBD1. As DNA, the CDR3 is TGTGCCAGTACCTCACCCCCCGGGACAGGGGTGGGGTATGGCTACACCTTC. Its protein is CASTSPPGTGVGYGYTF. Combining the CDR3 with reference TRBV19 and TRBJ1-2 gives the whole variable domain DGGITQSPKYLFRKEGQNVTLSCEQNLNHDAMYWYRQDPGQGLRLIYYSQIVNDFQKGDIAEGYSVSREKKESFPLTVTSAQKNPTAFYLCASTSPPGTGVGYGYTFGSGTRLTVV.